This entry describes one TCR beta chain. Its antigen is not known. These data come from a study of T cell responses to AZD1222 COVID-19 vaccine. The table came from immunoSEQ multiplex PCR; TCRdb's copy has only in-frame clones and leaves some out. The sample has about 120,000 clones, 80% to 90% seen once. Trimming cost V 10 bases and J 0 bases, with 13 bases left between them. The CDR3 length is 15 residues. CDR1 and CDR2 (germline): MNHEY, SVGAGI. Study-wide points: Repertoire samples came only from after the peak T cell response. Spike-wide coverage was observed for vaccine-associated CD4 TCRs, with dominant responses at 160-218 and 743-854. Spike-specific TCR repertoires showed rising breadth and depth after two AZD1222 doses. Clonal diversity may have been underestimated, and the donors were mostly white British, with more females than males.

This TCR was recovered from an adult in good health. V and J are TRBV6-5 and TRBJ2-6, with D perhaps matching TRBD1 or TRBD2 (5 bases each). The specimen comprised peripheral blood, sampled on day 0 of AZD1222 vaccination. The CDR3 coding sequence is TGTGCCACTTCACTAGGGGCCTCTGGGGCCAACGTCCTGACTTTC. This translates into CATSLGASGANVLTF.